The present TCR beta chain was sequenced within a study of cytomegalovirus exposure and HLA in healthy donors. PCR involved 60 Vbeta and 13 Jbeta primers. Repertoires were generated with immunoSEQ multiplex PCR, while TCRdb's copy carries only in-frame clones and drops some. The profile covers under 130,000 clones, with roughly 13% appearing a single time and about a sixth taken by the ten largest. While unrecorded immune exposures were likely, the donors were nominally healthy when sampled. This CDR3 region has 15 residues. V was cut by 1 base and J by 4 bases, with 10 bases left in between. Germline V gene lookup returns CDR1 LGHNA and CDR2 YNFKEQ.

The gene calls are TRBV4-2 and TRBJ2-2; D gene uncertain. The specimen sequenced was PBMCs. The clonotype originates from a man aged 35 to 55 in good health and CMV-seropositive. CDR3 sequence reads: CASSQGETFTGELFF. CDR3 in DNA: TGTGCCAGCAGCCAAGGCGAGACATTCACCGGGGAGCTGTTTTTT.